This T cell receptor beta chain was sequenced for a study of blood T cell repertoires in COVID-19 (dated by TCRdb to between 2020 and 2021). At the level of the whole study: The collaborator samples originated in the United States, Italy and Spain and spanned the acute and convalescent phases of COVID-19. The repertoires were released in a freely available public database meant as a resource for research on the immune response to SARS-CoV-2. Samples came from the ongoing ImmuneRACE study (first 160 participants) plus 1,254 subjects from 6 global collaborators. Where HLA class I and class II types were available, the types were taken from metadata supplied by the sample provider, not from assay-based typing. Nearly every sample came with metadata listing a de-identified subject ID, COVID-19 status, age in years and sex. The material from the prospective study consisted of cDNA or gDNA derived from T cells, B-cell-depleted T cells, or PBMCs. The dataset comprised deeply sampled blood TCRbeta repertoires from subjects exposed to, actively infected with, or recovered from COVID-19.

Of note for this clone: No cognate antigen has been identified for it. Base qualities are not recorded, but no much larger clone differs from it by a single base.

The V end gives up 1 base and the J end 6 bases, leaving 6 bases in the junction not matched to a gene. The CDR3 numbers 15 residues from cysteine through phenylalanine. The retained sequence is limited to the CDR3, 45 bases, with the frame set at the first base. The germline V gene sets CDR1 to SGHTA and CDR2 to FQGNSA. Collaborating institutions collected whole blood in K2EDTA tubes following their own protocols. For TCRbeta analysis, collaborators shipped samples as frozen whole blood, isolated PBMCs, or DNA extracted from either of those sample types. TCRbeta CDR3 regions were amplified from genomic DNA by means of the immunoSEQ Assay, a bias-controlled multiplex PCR. The paper's data handling went like this. Within the assay, amplification of reference gene primers was used to estimate how many nucleated cells each sample contained. Sequence reads were collapsed and filtered to measure the absolute abundance of every unique TCRbeta CDR3 rearrangement. Productive Simpson clonality was computed per sample as the square root of Simpson's diversity index over productive rearrangements. TCRdb stores this immuneACCESS table with in-frame sequences only. Part of the clones is absent; in the studies checked, under half of the shortfall reflects unresolved V genes, and no reason is known for the rest. V and J calls and clone size are as listed in that table; D and trimming were resolved from the DNA. In this sample the table shows hundreds of thousands of clones, approximately 91% of which occur a single time. About 0.7% of the sample is held by the ten biggest clonotypes.

General conclusions and limits of the study: The quantity of clinical and demographic metadata differed by source and by participant and was supplied without curation.

The chain is assembled from TRBV7-2 and TRBJ2-7, with 10 junctional bases fitting TRBD1. The sample comprised peripheral blood. This TCR was sampled from a human donor in a cohort sampled during active COVID-19. This receptor has the CDR3 CASSLEGTGAGEQYF. The DNA sequence is given as TGTGCCAGCAGCTTAGAAGGGACAGGGGCGGGCGAGCAGTACTTC. The entire variable domain, with the stretches around the CDR3 drawn from the reference TRBV7-2 and TRBJ2-7 proteins, is GAGVSQSPSNKVTEKGKDVELRCDPISGHTALYWYRQSLGQGLEFLIYFQGNSAPDKSGLPSDRFSAERTGGSVSTLTIQRTQQEDSAVYLCASSLEGTGAGEQYFGPGTRLTVT.